Sequencing of this TCR beta chain was carried out in a study of cytomegalovirus exposure and HLA in healthy donors (dated by TCRdb to 2017 to 2019). Some background on the complete study: In an earlier analysis of 587 of the donors, around 290 Gb of sequence data and 90 million to 130 million unique TCR beta sequences from about 190 million T cells were reported. About 300 gigabases of sequencing data and 75 million to 85 million unique TCR sequences made up an early release that covered 640 HLA-typed donors. Of the 350 to 400 genotyped donors, roughly 80% fell in the genetic ancestry cluster associated with self-reported Caucasian donors. The study was designed to test whether signatures of past pathogen exposure could be identified by cataloging public T cell receptors. The T cell repertoires of under 750 subjects were profiled by immunosequencing and related to cytomegalovirus serostatus. In addition to the first cohort of roughly 670 subjects, a separate validation cohort of approximately 130 different subjects was used. The study combined high-throughput TCR immunosequencing, statistical association of individual TCRs with disease status, and machine learning to predict cytomegalovirus infection status. A later analysis re-examined previously published TCR beta repertoires from 610 or so donors and added high-resolution HLA genotyping to investigate patterns of TCR occurrence. Rather than using new phenotypic data, the later analysis identified candidate immune exposures from TCR beta sequences and from how often those sequences occurred across donors. An earlier analysis of 450 to 750 of the donors used high-throughput TCR beta sequencing to judge whether each TCR beta V gene segment behaved as functional or pseudogenic. Donor age, sex, ethnicity and CMV serostatus were compiled alongside the repertoire data. Genome-wide SNP genotypes for about 65% of the 666 donors were used in a later genetic analysis, which treated that subset as a discovery cohort. Every discovery cohort repertoire had been produced on one sequencing platform. Class I and class II HLA loci were covered by the typing at four-digit resolution. The number of donors typed differed by locus, with roughly 620-630 for A, B, C, DRB1 and DQB1, more than 500 for DQA1, 606 for DPA1, and roughly 450 for DPB1. A handful of DR-DQ haplotypes were handled as single units for association and clustering because linkage in the cohort was strong. Across 398 genotyped donors of the cohort, an average of about 220,000 unique TCR beta nucleotide sequences per donor were sequenced, and roughly 20% of those sequences were non-productive. Paper-wide results and their limitations: For the cohort, immune exposure information was limited to CMV serostatus. Broadly in line with IMGT annotations, most TCR beta V segments showed up in productive rearrangements about 90% or about 30% of the time in an earlier analysis of approximately 600 of the donors. A later analysis associated 16,951 TCR beta sequences with specific HLA alleles at a false discovery rate of 0.05. About 17 rarely observed V segments, including chromosome 9 orphons, were excluded from the earlier analysis of several hundred of the donors because counts were too low. The authors suggested that the approach could potentially be extended to other disease states and immunological phenotypes. A cluster of highly shared sequence variants was judged likely to represent a technical artifact of the sequencing pipeline. The classifier was reported to diagnose cytomegalovirus status with high specificity and sensitivity in both the original and validation cohorts. In a later analysis, most CMV-associated TCR beta chains were found to appear HLA-restricted, with HLA associations seemingly driven largely by CMV exposure. The presence/absence analyses assumed that sequencing depth was roughly uniform across donors, and that assumption may not be true. In a later analysis, HLA-associated TCR beta chains showed more clonal expansion and lower generation probabilities than non-associated chains that were equally common. The study gave a list of 150 to 200 TCR beta chains associated with cytomegalovirus. The 87-base-pair reads could not distinguish some IMGT-functional V segments, including TRBV6-2 and TRBV6-3, so those segments were excluded. According to a later analysis, TCR association rates differed among HLA loci, with DRB1 alleles showing the most associated TCRs and HLA-C alleles showing the fewest. Only TCR beta chains were sequenced in this cohort, and the absence of alpha or paired-chain data limited detectable features. Across donors, most TCR sequences were observed very rarely, whereas some public TCRs were present in many individuals. Compared with the roughly 600-donor mean, donors in an Asian-associated ancestry cluster had fewer N-insertions in productive TCRs, according to a later genetic analysis. A later genetic analysis associated a missense DCLRE1C variant with V-gene and J-gene trimming of TCR beta chains, and an independent cohort replicated the association. Because HLA typing was unavailable for some donors at each locus, only the typed subset was used in association tests. A few of the identified cytomegalovirus-associated TCR beta chains were confirmed in vitro to be specific for cytomegalovirus antigens. A further reported finding was that TCR beta sequences accurately predicted the HLA-A and HLA-B alleles for most subjects in the first cohort. When HLA alleles, especially DR and DQ, strongly co-occurred, attributing TCR associations to individual alleles was difficult. Linkage disequilibrium might explain the correlated functional status among segregating V segments, but an unknown experimental factor could not be excluded. Several of the top co-occurrence clusters appeared to be linked to parvovirus B19, influenza, CMV and Epstein-Barr virus, according to a later analysis.

The CDR3 starts with the cysteine, ends with the phenylalanine, and has 12 residues. Just CDR3 DNA is preserved here, 36 bases in frame from base 1. V is shortened by 5 bases, J by 4 bases, and the region joining them spans 8 bases. For CDR1 and CDR2, the germline V gene lists KGHSH and LQKENI. Notes on this clone: Its antigen remains unidentified. Qualities for individual bases were not recorded, and no much larger clone is one base off.

The cohort was made up of roughly 670 healthy bone marrow donors. At the time of sampling, all cohort members were nominally healthy, though unrecorded immune exposures were likely present. The donor was CMV seronegative and belonged to the group of under 400 seronegative cohort members. A peripheral blood sample was provided by each donor, and peripheral blood mononuclear cells were used for TCR beta sequencing. Genomic DNA extraction from the blood cell samples was performed with the Qiagen DNeasy Blood Extraction Kit. The method was the immunoSEQ multiplex PCR assay. For the multiplex PCR, a mixture combining 60 forward primers for TCR Vbeta segments and 13 reverse primers for TCR Jbeta segments was used. A multiplex PCR assay on genomic DNA amplified the CDR3 region of rearranged TCR beta genes. The amplified TCR beta libraries were sequenced on the Illumina HiSeq System as 87-base-pair reads. On the study's bioinformatics: A later analysis counted around 72 million unique TCR beta chains across the roughly 700 repertoires, and approximately 11 million of these chains were shared by at least two donors. Raw reads were error-corrected and collapsed into unique sequences with a nearest-neighbor algorithm that merged closely related sequences to remove PCR and sequencing errors. To assign V, D and J gene segments, CDR3 sequences were aligned to IMGT reference sequences. For a sequence to be retained, a match of at least six nucleotides to both a V gene segment and a J gene segment was required. Rearrangements were classified as productive when the CDR3 lacked stop codons and remained in frame with V and J, and all other rearrangements were classified as non-productive. Following IMGT convention, CDR3 was defined as the stretch from the second conserved V-encoded cysteine to the conserved J-encoded phenylalanine. The earlier analysis of about 640 of the donors excluded any sequence lacking an unambiguous match to a single V gene segment. An earlier analysis of approximately 590 of the donors called V segments functional above 56.7% productive rearrangements and segregating when the between-donor standard deviation exceeded 5%. A statistical classification framework was built for diagnosing cytomegalovirus status from the catalog of TCR beta chain sequences. In a later analysis, TCR nucleotide sequences were compared against IMGT/GENE-DB human TR gene sequences so that V and J genes could be assigned. In a later analysis, CDR3 sequences and most-parsimonious VDJ recombination scenarios were assigned using the TCRdist pipeline. In a later analysis, each TCR beta chain was defined by its CDR3 amino acid sequence together with its V-gene family, and reads without a unique V-gene family were excluded. To address suspected cross-contamination and a sequencing artifact, a later analysis removed around 590 highly shared, low-generation-probability nucleotide sequences. For each public chain, a later analysis derived a clonal expansion index from normalized ranks of inferred template counts within each repertoire. In a later analysis, generation probabilities were computed using a VDJ recombination model fitted to out-of-frame rearrangements, and the results were checked against IGoR. Hypergeometric tests were used in a later analysis to score TCR-TCR, TCR-HLA and TCR-CMV co-occurrence, with a repertoire-size bias correction applied to the TCR pairs. In a later analysis, false discovery rates were estimated by permuting HLA or CMV assignments 20 times. In a later analysis, co-occurring TCRs were grouped using DBSCAN, with TCRdist sequence similarity added in when clustering inside HLA-allele-positive subsets. Repertoires with fewer than 30,000 or more than 120,000 public chains, plus five repertoires with anomalous nucleotide sharing, were excluded from co-occurrence clustering. This is the immuneACCESS table as TCRdb keeps it, with only in-frame sequences that have V and J called. A part of the clones is gone; compared with another copy, unresolved V genes explain less than half, and the rest is unexplained. V and J calls plus clone size are reproduced from that table; the DNA served to infer D and trimming. The sample table lists about 130,000 clones, 80% of them with a count of one. 1% of the sample belongs to the ten largest clones.

The sequenced sample was PBMCs. The receptor was isolated from a man in his forties or fifties in good health and CMV-seronegative. This sequence uses TRBV18 and TRBJ2-5; no D gene is confidently identified. The DNA reads as follows: TGTGCCAGCTCAACGACGGGAGAGACCCAGTACTTC. Translated, this is CASSTTGETQYF.